The 12 T cell receptor beta chains given below trace back to one sample, sequenced in a study of metastatic and nonmetastatic thyroid tumors. From the PCR reads, TCRdb re-called clones with MiXCR. The data contain around 26,000 clones, around 3.9% of them singletons. No treatment had been given to any patient before thyroid surgery. Sequencing was carried out using blood. The source of these receptors is a male donor with papillary thyroid cancer or a benign thyroid nodule (not recorded which). Some clones in this sample may be carry-over from other donors' samples.

At least ten counts were recorded for this clone. The chain employs TRBV29-1 and TRBJ1-6; no firm D call. This CDR3 comprises 13 residues. Germline V gene lookup returns CDR1 SQVTM and CDR2 ANQGSEA. V was cut by 4 bases and J by 5 bases, with 9 bases left in between. This CDR3 is CSVAFGNNSPLHF. The CDR3 nucleotides read TGCAGCGTTGCATTCGGGAATAATTCACCCCTCCACTTT. Variable domain in full (rest from reference TRBV29-1 and TRBJ1-6): SAVISQKPSRDICQRGTSLTIQCQVDSQVTMMFWYRQQPGQSLTLIATANQGSEATYESGFVIDKFPISRPNLTFSTLTVSNMSPEDSSIYLCSVAFGNNSPLHFGNGTRLTVT.

This clone was seen more than once but under ten times. V is TRBV6-1 and J is TRBJ2-1; 13 bases are shared with TRBD2. Germline values: CDR1 MNHNS, CDR2 SASEGT. The CDR3 has 18 residues. J was trimmed by 3 bases and V by 6 bases; bases with no gene match: 11. The CDR3 loop reads CASSPGLAGPLGYNEQFF. The CDR3 region has the DNA TGTGCCAGCAGCCCGGGACTAGCGGGACCCTTAGGCTACAATGAGCAGTTCTTC.

This clone is termed medium-sized. This sequence joins TRBV5-1 and TRBJ1-6; 9 bases are shared with TRBD1. This CDR3 is 15 amino acids long. J was trimmed by 7 bases and V by 1 base; bases with no gene match: 3. Per germline, CDR1 SGHRS and CDR2 YFSETQ. CDR3 DNA: TGCGCCAGCAGCTTGAGGACAGGGGCAAATTCACCCCTCCACTTT. It is translated as CASSLRTGANSPLHF.

This clone was seen only a few times. An end of the junction does not agree with germline; a read error may underlie this. The J gene is TRBJ1-1, the V gene TRBV28; TRBD1 is a possible D gene (6 bases). The CDR3 totals 15 residues. Per the germline V gene, CDR1 is MDHEN and CDR2 is SYDVKM. The DNA for the CDR3 is TGTGCCAGCAGTTCCACCGGGGGGCTGAGCACTGAAGATTTCTTT. It yields the protein CASSSTGGLSTEDFF. The full variable domain, in which reference TRBV28 and TRBJ1-1 provide the parts outside the CDR3, is DVKVTQSSRYLVKRTGEKVFLECVQDMDHENMFWYRQDPGLGLRLIYFSYDVKMKEKGDIPEGYSVSREKKERFSLILESASTNQTSMYLCASSSTGGLSTEDFFGQGTRLTVV.

In DNA, the CDR3 is TGTGCCAGCAGTTTAGTAGAAGGGACCTACGAGCAGTACTTC. It translates to CASSLVEGTYEQYF. This chain joins TRBV27 and TRBJ2-7; D call uncertain. The CDR3 runs to 14 residues. Germline values: CDR1 MNHEY, CDR2 SMNVEV (reference sequence). V lost 2 bases to trimming and J lost 2 bases, with 10 bases between them.

This clone appeared a few times. The chain combines TRBV7-2 with TRBJ2-7, with 11 bases matching TRBD1. The CDR3 sequence is 13 residues long. Germline V CDR1 and CDR2: SGHTA, FQGNSA. The ends lost 3 bases at V and 5 bases at J; junction bases unmatched: 0. The CDR3 DNA reads as TGTGCCAGCAGCTTGGGACAGGGGGACGAGCAGTACTTC. Translation gives CASSLGQGDEQYF.

The chain uses TRBV6-1 and TRBJ2-1, with D possibly being TRBD2 (5 bases). Germline CDR1 and CDR2: MNHNS and SASEGT. The CDR3 is made up of 13 amino acids. Trimming took 6 bases from V and 9 from J, leaving 15 bases between them. CDR3 DNA sequence: TGTGCCAGCAGCCCAACGGGGTCTAGTGAGCAGTTCTTC. The encoded protein is CASSPTGSSEQFF.

This clone has more than one count but fewer than ten. The chain carries TRBV2 and TRBJ2-5, with D possibly matching TRBD2 (5 bases). V lost 7 bases to trimming and J lost 5 bases, with 14 bases between them. Germline V gene sequence: CDR1 SNHLY, CDR2 FYNNEI. This CDR3 is 13 amino acids long. This CDR3 is CASIRGSRETQYF. CDR3 DNA: TGTGCCAGCATTCGGGGATCCCGGGAGACCCAGTACTTC.

This clone showed up just a few times. The chain joins TRBV27 to TRBJ1-5; TRBD1 aligns across 12 bases. The DNA end is more similar to TRBJ2-3, so the J call may be wrong. This CDR3 is built from 21 residues. The germline V gene has CDR1 MNHEY and CDR2 SMNVEV (reference sequence). For the CDR3, the DNA is TGTGCCAGCAGTTTCCGTGGGGGCGGGACAGGGGGCTCTGCTAACAATCAGCCCCAGTATTTT. Translating it yields CASSFRGGGTGGSANNQPQYF.

This clone was found a few times. The rearrangement uses TRBV3-1 and TRBJ2-3; a possible D gene is TRBD2 (5 bases). Germline V CDR1 and CDR2: LGHDT, YNNKEL (reference sequence). V was shortened by 5 bases and J by 6 bases, with 9 bases between the two germline ends. This CDR3 comprises 12 residues. CDR3 protein: CASSRTGDTQYF. CDR3 bases: TGTGCCAGCAGCAGAACGGGGGATACGCAGTATTTT.

The CDR3 DNA reads TGTGCCAGCAGTGGAGTAGGGGAGTTGTCACCCCTCCACTTT. As protein: CASSGVGELSPLHF. The chain combines TRBV2 with TRBJ1-6; D is perhaps TRBD1 (5 bases). The V gene lost 4 bases and the J gene lost 10 bases, with 14 bases spanning the gap. The CDR3 spans 14 residues. Per the germline V gene, CDR1 is SNHLY and CDR2 is FYNNEI.

This clone ranks as medium-sized. The CDR3, as DNA: TGTGCCAGCAGCATCGACAGGGCCCAAATCTATGGCTACACCTTC. Protein product: CASSIDRAQIYGYTF. The chain carries TRBV6-1 and TRBJ1-2; 7 bases agree with TRBD1. Germline CDR1 and CDR2: MNHNS and SASEGT. Trimming removed 6 bases from V and 4 bases from J; junction bases left unmatched: 11. CDR3 length: 15 amino acids.